A selection of T cell receptor beta chains follows, all from one sample in a study of cytomegalovirus exposure and HLA in healthy donors. Profiled with immunoSEQ multiplex PCR; TCRdb holds only in-frame clones, not every one. The sample lists roughly 180,000 clones; less than 90% were seen once. Specimen: PBMCs. These receptors all come from a girl aged 10 to 17 in good health and CMV-seropositive. Both conserved end residues are part of each CDR3. Each record gives: CDR3 protein, CDR3 DNA, D gene, J gene, clone size, V gene. The D gene is left open where the match is weak. A row's size may be missing; if present it is once, few, many or a size class.

CDR3 protein: CASSLRTGGNTGELFF; CDR3 DNA: TGCGCCAGCAGCCTAAGGACAGGGGGGAACACCGGGGAGCTGTTTTTT; D gene: TRBD1; J gene: TRBJ2-2; clone size: few; V gene: TRBV4-1
CDR3 protein: CASSSLQGAAIYTF; CDR3 DNA: TGTGCCAGCAGCTCGTTACAGGGGGCCGCTATTTACACCTTC; D gene: TRBD1; J gene: TRBJ1-2; clone size: .; V gene: TRBV7-6
CDR3 protein: CASSLVSGSSYNEQFF; CDR3 DNA: TGTGCCAGCAGCTTGGTTTCGGGGAGCTCCTACAATGAGCAGTTCTTC; D gene: .; J gene: TRBJ2-1; clone size: .; V gene: TRBV5-4
CDR3 protein: CASSQGTGDSYEQYF; CDR3 DNA: TGTGCCAGCAGCCAGGGGACAGGGGATTCCTACGAGCAGTACTTC; D gene: TRBD1; J gene: TRBJ2-7; clone size: .; V gene: TRBV4-2
CDR3 protein: CSVTGGGGSKNIQYF; CDR3 DNA: TGCAGCGTTACAGGGGGCGGGGGTTCCAAAAACATTCAGTACTTC; D gene: TRBD1; J gene: TRBJ2-4; clone size: .; V gene: TRBV29-1
CDR3 protein: CASSYWTGSGNTIYF; CDR3 DNA: TGTGCCAGCAGTTATTGGACAGGGTCTGGAAACACCATATATTTT; D gene: TRBD1; J gene: TRBJ1-3; clone size: few; V gene: TRBV6-5
CDR3 protein: CASSQASGGSYEQYF; CDR3 DNA: TGTGCCAGCAGCCAAGCGTCCGGGGGCTCCTACGAGCAGTACTTC; D gene: .; J gene: TRBJ2-7; clone size: .; V gene: TRBV14
CDR3 protein: CASSLWPGDTQYF; CDR3 DNA: TGTGCCAGCAGCCTATGGCCGGGGGATACGCAGTATTTT; D gene: .; J gene: TRBJ2-3; clone size: few; V gene: TRBV11-2
CDR3 protein: CASSGSGAYEQYF; CDR3 DNA: TGTGCCAGCAGCGGGAGCGGGGCCTACGAGCAGTACTTC; D gene: TRBD2; J gene: TRBJ2-7; clone size: few; V gene: TRBV9
CDR3 protein: CASSFGGIQYF; CDR3 DNA: TGTGCCAGCAGTTTCGGGGGAATTCAGTACTTC; D gene: .; J gene: TRBJ2-4; clone size: .; V gene: TRBV27
CDR3 protein: CASSPQTATNEKLFF; CDR3 DNA: TGTGCCAGCTCACCCCAGACAGCAACTAATGAAAAACTGTTTTTT; D gene: .; J gene: TRBJ1-4; clone size: .; V gene: TRBV18
CDR3 protein: CASSDSGRGYEQYF; CDR3 DNA: TGCGCCAGCAGTGATAGCGGGAGAGGGTACGAGCAGTACTTC; D gene: TRBD2; J gene: TRBJ2-7; clone size: .; V gene: TRBV10-2
CDR3 protein: CASSLSRYNEQFF; CDR3 DNA: TGTGCCAGCAGCTTATCGCGATACAATGAGCAGTTCTTC; D gene: .; J gene: TRBJ2-1; clone size: .; V gene: TRBV5-6
CDR3 protein: CASSLLGGHNSPLHF; CDR3 DNA: TGTGCCAGCAGCTTGTTGGGGGGACATAATTCACCCCTCCACTTT; D gene: .; J gene: TRBJ1-6; clone size: .; V gene: TRBV5-8
CDR3 protein: CASSVVPGSYEQYF; CDR3 DNA: TGTGCCAGCAGCGTAGTGCCAGGCTCCTACGAGCAGTACTTC; D gene: .; J gene: TRBJ2-7; clone size: .; V gene: TRBV9
CDR3 protein: CATSQGALNNEQFF; CDR3 DNA: TGTGCCACCTCACAAGGAGCCCTAAACAATGAGCAGTTCTTC; D gene: .; J gene: TRBJ2-1; clone size: .; V gene: TRBV15
CDR3 protein: CASSPGTGNTEAFF; CDR3 DNA: TGTGCCAGCAGCCCCGGGACAGGGAACACTGAAGCTTTCTTT; D gene: TRBD1; J gene: TRBJ1-1; clone size: .; V gene: TRBV25-1
CDR3 protein: CASSLELSSYEQYF; CDR3 DNA: TGTGCCAGCAGCTTAGAGCTAAGCTCCTACGAGCAGTACTTC; D gene: .; J gene: TRBJ2-7; clone size: .; V gene: TRBV7-6
CDR3 protein: CASSGGRATRIDTQYF; CDR3 DNA: TGTGCCAGCAGTGGAGGCAGGGCGACGCGGATTGATACGCAGTATTTT; D gene: .; J gene: TRBJ2-3; clone size: .; V gene: TRBV2
CDR3 protein: CASSQVGLAVYEQYF; CDR3 DNA: TGTGCCAGCAGCCAAGTGGGACTAGCGGTATACGAGCAGTACTTC; D gene: TRBD2; J gene: TRBJ2-7; clone size: .; V gene: TRBV14
CDR3 protein: CASSQTSGSGAETQYF; CDR3 DNA: TGTGCCAGCAGCCAGACTAGCGGGAGTGGGGCGGAGACCCAGTACTTC; D gene: TRBD2; J gene: TRBJ2-5; clone size: .; V gene: TRBV7-2
CDR3 protein: CASTLRASGTYDNEQFF; CDR3 DNA: TGTGCCAGTACCCTCCGGGCTAGCGGAACGTATGACAATGAGCAGTTCTTC; D gene: TRBD2; J gene: TRBJ2-1; clone size: .; V gene: TRBV19
CDR3 protein: CSTSTGNTEAFF; CDR3 DNA: TGCAGCACCTCTACAGGGAACACTGAAGCTTTCTTT; D gene: .; J gene: TRBJ1-1; clone size: .; V gene: TRBV29-1
CDR3 protein: CASSSSLAGVGYEQYF; CDR3 DNA: TGTGCCAGCAGCTCATCACTAGCGGGAGTGGGGTACGAGCAGTACTTC; D gene: TRBD2; J gene: TRBJ2-7; clone size: .; V gene: TRBV5-4
CDR3 protein: CASSLRWTSGSDEQFF; CDR3 DNA: TGTGCCAGCAGCTTGAGGTGGACTAGCGGGAGTGATGAGCAGTTCTTC; D gene: TRBD2; J gene: TRBJ2-1; clone size: once; V gene: TRBV7-9
CDR3 protein: CASSRTLGGDVNTEAFF; CDR3 DNA: TGTGCCAGCAGCCGAACCCTAGGGGGCGATGTGAACACTGAAGCTTTCTTT; D gene: TRBD1; J gene: TRBJ1-1; clone size: .; V gene: TRBV7-6
CDR3 protein: CASSYSRGSYEQHF; CDR3 DNA: TGTGCCAGCAGTTATTCCAGGGGATCGTACGAGCAGCACTTC; D gene: .; J gene: TRBJ2-7; clone size: .; V gene: TRBV6-5
CDR3 protein: CASSEGGNQPQHF; CDR3 DNA: TGTGCCAGCAGTGAAGGAGGGAATCAGCCCCAGCATTTT; D gene: .; J gene: TRBJ1-5; clone size: .; V gene: TRBV6-1
CDR3 protein: CASSLTGRELFF; CDR3 DNA: TGTGCCAGCAGCTTAACGGGCCGGGAGCTGTTTTTT; D gene: .; J gene: TRBJ2-2; clone size: .; V gene: TRBV7-3
CDR3 protein: CASSFNPETQYF; CDR3 DNA: TGTGCCAGCAGCTTTAATCCCGAGACCCAGTACTTC; D gene: .; J gene: TRBJ2-5; clone size: .; V gene: TRBV5-6
CDR3 protein: CASSRTSGTYEQYF; CDR3 DNA: TGCGCCAGCAGCCGGACTAGCGGGACCTACGAGCAGTACTTC; D gene: TRBD2; J gene: TRBJ2-7; clone size: .; V gene: TRBV4-1